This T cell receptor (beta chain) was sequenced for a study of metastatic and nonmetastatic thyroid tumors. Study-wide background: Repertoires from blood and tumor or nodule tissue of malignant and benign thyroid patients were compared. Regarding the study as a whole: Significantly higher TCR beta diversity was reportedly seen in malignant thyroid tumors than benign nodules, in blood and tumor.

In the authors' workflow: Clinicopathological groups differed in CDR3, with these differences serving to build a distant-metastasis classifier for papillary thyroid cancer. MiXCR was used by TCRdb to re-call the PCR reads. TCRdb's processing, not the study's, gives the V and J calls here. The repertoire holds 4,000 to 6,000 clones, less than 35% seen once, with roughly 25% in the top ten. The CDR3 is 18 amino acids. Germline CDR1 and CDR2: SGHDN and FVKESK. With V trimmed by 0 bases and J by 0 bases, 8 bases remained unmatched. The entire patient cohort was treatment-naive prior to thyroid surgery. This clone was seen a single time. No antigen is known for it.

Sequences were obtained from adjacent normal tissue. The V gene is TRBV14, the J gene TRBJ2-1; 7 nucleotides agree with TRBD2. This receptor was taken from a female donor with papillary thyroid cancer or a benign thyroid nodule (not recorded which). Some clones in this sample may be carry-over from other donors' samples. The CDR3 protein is CASSQDRLAESSYNEQFF. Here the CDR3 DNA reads TGTGCCAGCAGCCAAGATCGTCTAGCGGAGAGCTCCTACAATGAGCAGTTCTTC. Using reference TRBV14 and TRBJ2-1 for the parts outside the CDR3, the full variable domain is EAGVTQFPSHSVIEKGQTVTLRCDPISGHDNLYWYRRVMGKEIKFLLHFVKESKQDESGMPNNRFLAERTGGTYSTLKVQPAELEDSGVYFCASSQDRLAESSYNEQFFGPGTRLTVL.